The 21 T cell receptor beta chains in this list originate from one sample, sequenced in a study of CD8+ T cells in alopecia areata (dated 2018 in TCRdb). Receptors were amplified or captured by the immunoSEQ multiplex PCR assay. To provide template for TCR sequencing, every sample had RNA extracted and reverse transcribed into cDNA. The table was pulled from immuneACCESS by TCRdb, which kept in-frame rearrangements only. Such tables lose some clones; where checked, under half of the loss comes from unresolved V genes, and the rest has no known cause. This sample holds roughly 98,000 clones; 50% to 75% were observed only once. The leading ten clones occupy around 16% of the sample. The sample's time point label, in plain terms: about 4 weeks on oral tofacitinib. The sample's treatment or condition label, decoded: oral pan-JAK inhibitor, 5-10 mg twice daily. This material consisted of CD8+ T cells sorted from blood, taken at week 4, from a patient treated with tofacitinib. The receptors were gathered from a human donor with alopecia areata.

The rearrangement joins TRBV13 to TRBJ2-1, with D possibly matching TRBD2 (6 bases). The length of the CDR3 is 15 residues. CDR1 and CDR2 (germline): PRHDT, FYEKMQ (reference sequence). The V gene lost 5 bases and the J gene lost 7 bases, with 18 bases spanning the gap. Written as DNA, the CDR3 is TGTGCCAGCAGCCGGGTCAATGCGGGATTTAATGAGCAGTTCTTC. It yields the protein CASSRVNAGFNEQFF.

The chain recombines TRBV7-9 with TRBJ2-1, with 7 bases fitting TRBD1. The germline V gene encodes CDR1 SEHNR and CDR2 FQNEAQ (reference sequence). V gave up 5 bases and J gave up 5 bases; unmatched junction bases: 6. The CDR3 is 14 amino acids. The CDR3 loop reads CASSPGQENNEQFF. Written as DNA, the CDR3 is TGTGCCAGCAGCCCCGGACAGGAGAACAATGAGCAGTTCTTC.

The CDR3 sequence is CASSLGQGAITDTQYF. The CDR3, as DNA: TGCGCCAGCAGCCTCGGACAGGGAGCGATTACAGATACGCAGTATTTT. The J gene is TRBJ2-3, the V gene TRBV5-1; TRBD1 matches at 8 bases. V lost 4 bases to trimming and J lost 3 bases; unmatched junction nucleotides: 10. There are 16 residues in the CDR3. The germline V gene has CDR1 SGHRS and CDR2 YFSETQ. The whole variable domain, filled in from reference TRBV5-1 and TRBJ2-3, reads KAGVTQTPRYLIKTRGQQVTLSCSPISGHRSVSWYQQTPGQGLQFLFEYFSETQRNKGNFPGRFSGRQFSNSRSEMNVSTLELGDSALYLCASSLGQGAITDTQYFGPGTRLTVL.

The J gene is TRBJ1-2, the V gene TRBV28; 8 nucleotides line up with TRBD1. The CDR3 loop spans 13 amino acids. J gave up 5 bases and V 6 bases, and 5 bases lay outside the gene matches. Germline-derived CDR1 and CDR2 are MDHEN and SYDVKM. CDR3 sequence (DNA): TGTGCCAGCAGACCGGGACAGGTTTATGGCTACACCTTC. This translates into CASRPGQVYGYTF.

Here the CDR3 DNA reads TGCGCCAGCAGCCAAGATTGGAGGAGCCCAAACATTCAGTACTTC. Protein: CASSQDWRSPNIQYF. This chain uses TRBV4-3 with TRBJ2-4; weak D call: TRBD2 (5 bases). The CDR3 consists of 15 residues. CDR1 and CDR2 from the germline V gene are LGHNA and YSLEER. Trimming left V 0 bases short and J 6 bases short, with 12 bases between.

This chain links TRBV29-1 with TRBJ2-5; 7 positions match TRBD1. V shed 0 bases and J 1 base; nucleotides not matched to a gene: 5. The germline V gene has CDR1 SQVTM and CDR2 ANQGSEA. CDR3 size: 15 residues. CDR3 sequence: CSVEDVDRAQETQYF. In DNA form, the CDR3 reads TGCAGCGTTGAAGATGTTGACAGGGCCCAAGAGACCCAGTACTTC.

This chain joins TRBV9 and TRBJ1-2; perhaps TRBD1 as D (5 bases). V lost 0 bases, J lost 8 bases, and 14 bases lay in between. The CDR3 spans 14 residues. Germline V gives CDR1 SGDLS, CDR2 YYNGEE. The CDR3 protein is CASSVVGETGGYTF. The CDR3 bases are TGTGCCAGCAGCGTAGTAGGGGAGACTGGCGGCTACACCTTC.

This chain connects TRBV19 to TRBJ2-1; the match to TRBD1 covers 8 bases. The junction had 3 bases not matched to a gene; V was cut back by 10 bases and J by 4 bases. Per germline, CDR1 LNHDA and CDR2 SQIVND (reference sequence). The CDR3 runs to 12 residues. The CDR3 nucleotides read TGTGCCACTGGGACAGGATACAATGAGCAGTTCTTC. Protein product: CATGTGYNEQFF.

V usage is TRBV30 and J usage is TRBJ2-5, with unresolved D. Deletions cut 3 bases from V and 4 bases from J, with 3 bases between. Germline CDR1 GTSNPN, CDR2 SVGIG (reference sequence). CDR3 length: 10 residues. The CDR3 DNA sequence: TGTGCCTGGAGCGGAGAGACCCAGTACTTC. The encoded protein is CAWSGETQYF.

This chain uses TRBV9 with TRBJ2-1; TRBD2 matches at 11 bases. With 0 bases clipped from V and 7 bases from J, the junction kept 15 bases outside the gene matches. The CDR3 totals 19 residues. The germline gives CDR1 SGDLS, CDR2 YYNGEE. Here the CDR3 reads CASSVEGLGRLAGGNEQFF. The CDR3 DNA reads as TGTGCCAGCAGCGTAGAGGGTTTGGGTCGGCTAGCGGGAGGAAATGAGCAGTTCTTC.

The chain has TRBV28 and TRBJ2-5; tentatively, D is TRBD1 (5 bases). V shed 3 bases and J shed 2 bases, with 13 bases lying between them. Germline lookup yields CDR1 MDHEN and CDR2 SYDVKM. The CDR3 has 15 residues. CDR3 nucleotide sequence: TGTGCCAGCAGTTTTACTGACAGTGGACAAGAGACCCAGTACTTC. Amino acids: CASSFTDSGQETQYF.

This chain joins TRBV7-9 and TRBJ2-5; maybe TRBD1 (5 bases). The CDR3 sequence is 15 residues long. Trimming cost V 3 bases and J 1 base, with 12 bases left between them. Per the germline V gene, CDR1 is SEHNR and CDR2 is FQNEAQ (reference sequence). The CDR3 bases are TGTGCCAGCAGCTTCCTCAGGGCGTTCCAAGAGACCCAGTACTTC. Translating it yields CASSFLRAFQETQYF.

J is TRBJ2-1 and V is TRBV4-3; 11 nucleotides agree with TRBD2. The CDR3 totals 15 residues. V lost 3 bases to trimming and J lost 4 bases; unmatched junction nucleotides: 2. Germline values: CDR1 LGHNA, CDR2 YSLEER. This CDR3 is CASSQTSGTYNEQFF. Written as DNA, the CDR3 is TGCGCCAGCAGCCAGACTAGCGGGACATACAATGAGCAGTTCTTC.

The CDR3 sequence: CASSYSATHYGYTF. The CDR3 region has the DNA TGTGCCAGCAGTTACTCCGCGACACACTATGGCTACACCTTC. This sequence joins TRBV6-5 and TRBJ1-2; D gene unclear. The CDR3 is 14 amino acids. V lost 0 bases, J lost 3 bases, and 8 bases lay in between. CDR1 is MNHEY and CDR2 is SVGAGI in the germline V gene.

This clone was seen many times. Sequence at one end of the junction differs from germline and may be a read error. This chain uses TRBV5-5 with TRBJ2-7; a possible D gene is TRBD1 (6 bases). The CDR3 length is 15 residues. The germline CDR1 and CDR2 sequences are SGHKS and YYEKEE (reference sequence). The CDR3 protein is CASSQGLTGFYEQYF. The CDR3 DNA sequence: TGCGCCAGCAGCCAGGGTCTAACAGGGTTCTACGAGCAGTACTTC.

V and J are TRBV15 and TRBJ1-5, with D uncertain. The CDR3 runs to 15 residues. The germline V gene encodes CDR1 LNHNV and CDR2 YYDKDF (reference sequence). Trimming cost V 6 bases and J 0 bases, with 12 bases left between them. CDR3 loop: CATRAVDYSNQPQHF. CDR3 in DNA: TGTGCCACCAGAGCGGTGGACTATAGCAATCAGCCCCAGCATTTT.

The rearrangement links TRBV27 to TRBJ2-5; 8 bases match TRBD1. The germline gives CDR1 MNHEY, CDR2 SMNVEV (reference sequence). Unmatched junction bases numbered 8, after V lost 0 bases and J lost 5 bases. The CDR3 consists of 16 residues. CDR3 DNA sequence: TGTGCCAGCAGTTTATCCCCTTGGACAGGGATGGAGACCCAGTACTTC. Protein sequence: CASSLSPWTGMETQYF.

The table lists this clone with a few counts. The chain is built from TRBV4-1 and TRBJ2-7; D gene uncertain. The CDR3 has 13 amino acids. Trimming removed 4 bases at V and 0 bases at J, with 7 bases between. From germline, CDR1 is MGHRA and CDR2 YSYEKL. The DNA of the CDR3 is TGCGCCAGCAGCCCAGTGAGCTCCTACGAGCAGTACTTC. Its translation: CASSPVSSYEQYF.

This clone has only one observation. V usage is TRBV27 and J usage is TRBJ1-2, with TRBD1 matching 8 bases. V lost 4 bases, J lost 6 bases, and 22 bases stayed unmatched. The CDR3 sequence is 19 residues long. Germline lookup yields CDR1 MNHEY and CDR2 SMNVEV (reference sequence). This chain's CDR3 is CASSWGTSGQGGGKDGYTF. The CDR3 region has the DNA TGTGCCAGCAGTTGGGGAACGTCCGGACAGGGAGGTGGTAAGGATGGCTACACCTTC.

About this clone: This sample also contains other DNA sequences that code for the same CDR3. V usage is TRBV27 and J usage is TRBJ2-7; D gene unclear. V shed 6 bases and J shed 0 bases, with 3 bases lying between them. Germline assignment: CDR1 MNHEY and CDR2 SMNVEV (reference sequence). There are 11 residues in the CDR3. The CDR3 DNA reads TGTGCCAGCAGGGGCTCCTACGAGCAGTACTTC. This codes for CASRGSYEQYF.

The chain combines TRBV2 with TRBJ2-1; the match to TRBD2 covers 8 bases. The V and J ends lost 7 bases and 7 bases, in that order; junction bases with no gene match: 9. Per the germline V gene, CDR1 is SNHLY and CDR2 is FYNNEI. This CDR3 has 14 amino acids. The CDR3 spells CASTPMGTRNEQFF. The CDR3 nucleotides read TGTGCCAGCACCCCAATGGGGACTAGAAATGAGCAGTTCTTC.